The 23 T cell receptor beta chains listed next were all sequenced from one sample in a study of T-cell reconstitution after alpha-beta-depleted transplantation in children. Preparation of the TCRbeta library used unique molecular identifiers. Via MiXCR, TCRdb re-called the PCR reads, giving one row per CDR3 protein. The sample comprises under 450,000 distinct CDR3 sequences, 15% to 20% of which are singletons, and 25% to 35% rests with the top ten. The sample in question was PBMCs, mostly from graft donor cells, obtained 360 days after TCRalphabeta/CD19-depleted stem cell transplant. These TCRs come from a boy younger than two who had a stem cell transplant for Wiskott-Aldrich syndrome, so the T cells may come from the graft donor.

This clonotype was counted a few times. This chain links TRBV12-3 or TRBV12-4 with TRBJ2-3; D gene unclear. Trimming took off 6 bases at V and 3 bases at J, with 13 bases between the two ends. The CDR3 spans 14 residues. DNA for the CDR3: TGTGCCAGCAGCTGGCCCCGCGCGACAGATACGCAGTATTTT. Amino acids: CASSWPRATDTQYF.

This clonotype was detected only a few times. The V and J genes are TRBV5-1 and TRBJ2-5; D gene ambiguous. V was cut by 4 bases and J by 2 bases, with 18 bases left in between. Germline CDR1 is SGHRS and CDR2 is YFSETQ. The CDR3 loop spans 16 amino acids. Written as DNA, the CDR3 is TGCGCCAGCAGCCCTCCCCGACGGTATCCACAAGAGACCCAGTACTTC. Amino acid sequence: CASSPPRRYPQETQYF.

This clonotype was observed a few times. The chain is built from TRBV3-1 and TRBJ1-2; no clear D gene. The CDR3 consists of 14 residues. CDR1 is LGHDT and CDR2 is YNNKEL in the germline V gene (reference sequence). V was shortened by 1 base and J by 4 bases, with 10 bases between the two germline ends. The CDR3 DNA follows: TGTGCCAGCAGCCAAGGGCCAATTTCCTATGGCTACACCTTC. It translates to CASSQGPISYGYTF. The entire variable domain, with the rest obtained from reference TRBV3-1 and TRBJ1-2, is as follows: DTAVSQTPKYLVTQMGNDKSIKCEQNLGHDTMYWYKQDSKKFLKIMFSYNNKELIINETVPNRFSPKSPDKAHLNLHINSLELGDSAVYFCASSQGPISYGYTFGSGTRLTVV.

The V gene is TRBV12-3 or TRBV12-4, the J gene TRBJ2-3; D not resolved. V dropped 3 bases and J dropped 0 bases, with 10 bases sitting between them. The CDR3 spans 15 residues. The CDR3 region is CASSFKQLSTDTQYF. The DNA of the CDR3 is TGTGCCAGCAGTTTTAAGCAGTTAAGCACAGATACGCAGTATTTT.

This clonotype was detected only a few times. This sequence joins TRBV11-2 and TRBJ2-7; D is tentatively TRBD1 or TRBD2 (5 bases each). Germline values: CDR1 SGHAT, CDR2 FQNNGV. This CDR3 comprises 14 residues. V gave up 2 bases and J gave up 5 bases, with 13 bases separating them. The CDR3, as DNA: TGTGCCAGCAGCTTATTGTGGGGGTCCCACGAGCAGTACTTC. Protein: CASSLLWGSHEQYF. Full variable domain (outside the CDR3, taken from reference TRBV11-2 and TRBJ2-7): EAGVAQSPRYKIIEKRQSVAFWCNPISGHATLYWYQQILGQGPKLLIQFQNNGVVDDSQLPKDRFSAERLKGVDSTLKIQPAKLEDSAVYLCASSLLWGSHEQYFGPGTRLTVT.

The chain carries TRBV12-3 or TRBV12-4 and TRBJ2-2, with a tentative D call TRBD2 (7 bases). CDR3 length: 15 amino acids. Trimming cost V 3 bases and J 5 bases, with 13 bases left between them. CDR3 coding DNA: TGTGCCAGCAGTTTGGGGGGGGGCCAGACCGGGGAGCTGTTTTTT. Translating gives CASSLGGGQTGELFF.

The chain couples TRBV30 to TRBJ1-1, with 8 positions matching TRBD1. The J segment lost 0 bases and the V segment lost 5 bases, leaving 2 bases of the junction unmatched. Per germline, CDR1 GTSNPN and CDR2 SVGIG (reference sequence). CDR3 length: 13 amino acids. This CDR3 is CAWGDRMNTEAFF. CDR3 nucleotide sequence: TGTGCCTGGGGGGACAGGATGAACACTGAAGCTTTCTTT.

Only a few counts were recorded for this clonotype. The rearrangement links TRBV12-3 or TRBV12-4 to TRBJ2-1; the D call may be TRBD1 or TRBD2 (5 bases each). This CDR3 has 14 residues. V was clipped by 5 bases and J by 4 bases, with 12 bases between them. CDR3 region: CASSEGPKYNEQFF. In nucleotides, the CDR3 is TGTGCCAGCAGTGAGGGACCGAAATACAATGAGCAGTTCTTC.

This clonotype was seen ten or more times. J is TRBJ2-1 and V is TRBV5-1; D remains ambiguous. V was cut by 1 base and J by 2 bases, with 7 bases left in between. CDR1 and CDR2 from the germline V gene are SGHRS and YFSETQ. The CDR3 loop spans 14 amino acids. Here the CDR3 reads CASSLQNPYNEQFF. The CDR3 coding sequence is TGCGCCAGCAGCTTGCAAAACCCCTACAATGAGCAGTTCTTC.

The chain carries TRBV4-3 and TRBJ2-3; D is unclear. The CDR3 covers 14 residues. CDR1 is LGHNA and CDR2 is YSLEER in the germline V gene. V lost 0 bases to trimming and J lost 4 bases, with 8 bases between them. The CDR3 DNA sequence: TGCGCCAGCAGCCAAGATTCGGTTTCAGATACGCAGTATTTT. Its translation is CASSQDSVSDTQYF.

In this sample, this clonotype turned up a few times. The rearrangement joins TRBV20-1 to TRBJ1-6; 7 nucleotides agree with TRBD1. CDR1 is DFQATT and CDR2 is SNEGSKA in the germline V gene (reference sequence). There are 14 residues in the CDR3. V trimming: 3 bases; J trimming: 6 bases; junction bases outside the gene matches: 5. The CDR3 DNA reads TGCAGTGCTAGTCGACAGGGACCTAATTCACCCCTCCACTTT. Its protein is CSASRQGPNSPLHF.

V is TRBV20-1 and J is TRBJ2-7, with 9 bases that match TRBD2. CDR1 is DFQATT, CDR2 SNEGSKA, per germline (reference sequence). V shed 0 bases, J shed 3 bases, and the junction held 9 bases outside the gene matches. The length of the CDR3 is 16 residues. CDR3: CSARDLAGVLNYEQYF. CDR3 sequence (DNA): TGCAGTGCTAGAGATTTAGCGGGAGTTCTAAACTACGAGCAGTACTTC.

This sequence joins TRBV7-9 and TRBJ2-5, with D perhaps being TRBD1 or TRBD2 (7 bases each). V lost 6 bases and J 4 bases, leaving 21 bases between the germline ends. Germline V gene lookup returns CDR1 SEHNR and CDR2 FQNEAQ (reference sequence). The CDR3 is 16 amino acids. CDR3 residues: CASSRPTGEGRETQYF. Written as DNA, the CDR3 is TGTGCCAGCAGTCGCCCTACAGGGGAGGGAAGAGAGACCCAGTACTTC.

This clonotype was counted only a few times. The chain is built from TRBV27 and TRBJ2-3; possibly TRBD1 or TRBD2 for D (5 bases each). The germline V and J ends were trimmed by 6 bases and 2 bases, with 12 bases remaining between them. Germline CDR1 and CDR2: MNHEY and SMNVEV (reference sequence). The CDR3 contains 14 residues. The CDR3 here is CASSFGGYTDTQYF. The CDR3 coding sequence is TGTGCCAGCAGCTTTGGGGGTTACACAGATACGCAGTATTTT.

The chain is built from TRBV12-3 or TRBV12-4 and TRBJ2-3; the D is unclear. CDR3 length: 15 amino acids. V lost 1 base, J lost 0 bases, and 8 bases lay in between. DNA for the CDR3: TGTGCCAGCAGTTTAGGGACCCACAGCACAGATACGCAGTATTTT. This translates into CASSLGTHSTDTQYF.

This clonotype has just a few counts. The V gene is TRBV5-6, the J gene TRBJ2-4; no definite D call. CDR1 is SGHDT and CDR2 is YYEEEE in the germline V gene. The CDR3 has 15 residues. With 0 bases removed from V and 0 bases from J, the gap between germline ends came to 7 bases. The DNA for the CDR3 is TGTGCCAGCAGCTTGGGGCTCTTAGCCAAAAACATTCAGTACTTC. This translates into CASSLGLLAKNIQYF.

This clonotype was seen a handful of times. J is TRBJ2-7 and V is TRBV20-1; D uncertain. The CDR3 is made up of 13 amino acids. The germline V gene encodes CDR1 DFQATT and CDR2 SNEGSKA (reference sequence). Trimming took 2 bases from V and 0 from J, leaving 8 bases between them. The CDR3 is CSARQPSSYEQYF. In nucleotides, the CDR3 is TGCAGTGCTAGACAGCCGAGCTCCTACGAGCAGTACTTC.

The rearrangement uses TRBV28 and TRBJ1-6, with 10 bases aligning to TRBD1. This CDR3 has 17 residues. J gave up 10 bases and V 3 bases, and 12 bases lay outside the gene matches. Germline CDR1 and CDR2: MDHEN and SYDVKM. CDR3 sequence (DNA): TGTGCCAGCAGTTTTTTCCCCCCCGGGACAGGGGTGTCACCCCTCCACTTT. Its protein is CASSFFPPGTGVSPLHF.

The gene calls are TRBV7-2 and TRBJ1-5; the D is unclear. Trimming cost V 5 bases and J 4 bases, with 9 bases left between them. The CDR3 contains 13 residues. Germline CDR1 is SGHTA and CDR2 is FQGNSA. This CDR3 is CASSRQVNQPQHF. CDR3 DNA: TGTGCCAGCAGCCGACAAGTTAATCAGCCCCAGCATTTT.

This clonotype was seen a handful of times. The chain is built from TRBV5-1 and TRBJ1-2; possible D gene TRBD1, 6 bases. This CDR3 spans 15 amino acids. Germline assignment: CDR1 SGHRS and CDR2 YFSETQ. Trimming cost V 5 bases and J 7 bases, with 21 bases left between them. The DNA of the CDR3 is TGCGCCAGCAGGGAAATTGTACAGGGTCACAGTGGCTACACCTTC. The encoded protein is CASREIVQGHSGYTF.

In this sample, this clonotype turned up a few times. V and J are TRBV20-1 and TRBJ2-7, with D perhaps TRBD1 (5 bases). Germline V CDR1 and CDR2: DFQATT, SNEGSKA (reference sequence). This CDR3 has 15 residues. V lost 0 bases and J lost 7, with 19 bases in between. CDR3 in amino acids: CSARETGLKYGEQYF. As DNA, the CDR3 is TGCAGTGCTAGAGAAACAGGTTTAAAATATGGGGAGCAGTACTTC.

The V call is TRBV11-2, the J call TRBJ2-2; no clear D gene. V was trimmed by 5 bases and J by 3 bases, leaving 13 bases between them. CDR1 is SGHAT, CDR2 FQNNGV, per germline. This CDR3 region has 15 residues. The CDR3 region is CASSPRTAYTGELFF. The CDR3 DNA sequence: TGTGCCAGCAGCCCGAGGACCGCTTACACCGGGGAGCTGTTTTTT.

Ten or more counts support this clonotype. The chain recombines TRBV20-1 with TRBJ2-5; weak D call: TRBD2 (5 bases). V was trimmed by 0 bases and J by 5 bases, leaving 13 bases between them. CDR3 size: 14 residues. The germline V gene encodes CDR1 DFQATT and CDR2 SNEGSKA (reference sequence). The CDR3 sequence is CSARDRRGLETQYF. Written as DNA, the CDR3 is TGCAGTGCTAGAGATCGTCGGGGATTGGAGACCCAGTACTTC.